This T cell receptor (beta chain) derives from a study of PD-1 blockade in classical Hodgkin lymphoma. Indicated time point: cycle 4 day 1 (C4D1), after less than 7 weeks of nivolumab. Every patient experienced relapse after autologous stem cell transplantation, and brentuximab vedotin exposure varied. The protocol was immunoSEQ multiplex PCR, while the TCRdb copy is restricted to in-frame clones and leaves out a portion. The sample contains about 96,000 clones, approximately 94% of which appear only once. CDR3 size: 15 residues. V shed 1 base and J 1 base; nucleotides not matched to a gene: 2. CDR1 and CDR2 (germline): SGHNT, YYREEE (reference sequence).

The chain is built from TRBV5-4 and TRBJ2-5, with 9 bases identical to TRBD1. The receptor comes from a human donor with classical Hodgkin lymphoma. The sample was peripheral blood mononuclear cells (PBMCs), taken before the fourth cycle of nivolumab. In DNA form, the CDR3 reads TGTGCCAGCAGCTTGTGGACAGGGGTCCAAGAGACCCAGTACTTC. Protein: CASSLWTGVQETQYF.